These T cell receptor beta chains were read from a single sample in a study of molecular identifiers for immune sequencing clone quantification. TCRdb redid the calling of the PCR reads with MiXCR, one entry per CDR3 protein. The repertoire consists of about 510,000 distinct CDR3 sequences, with approximately 25% occurring once and the leading ten covering approximately 0.8%. The sample comprised naive CD8+ T cells from blood, with Jurkat cell RNA spiked in. The receptors derive from a human donor in good health. Some libraries in this study had Jurkat cell RNA spiked in. Both conserved end residues are trimmed from each CDR3. Each record gives: J gene, V gene, CDR3 protein.

TRBJ2-1 TRBV4-2 ASSPERETNEQF
TRBJ2-7 TRBV20-1 SARPRSNYEQY
TRBJ1-1 TRBV19 ASSINRGLNTEAF
TRBJ2-7 TRBV7-8 ASSFLGTGGAYEQY
TRBJ2-7 TRBV7-9 ASSSTVAYEQY
TRBJ2-1 TRBV15 ATSKGTYNEQF
TRBJ2-3 TRBV7-9 ASSLIEDTQY
TRBJ1-5 TRBV30 AWSSGGGQPQH
TRBJ1-1 TRBV6-2/TRBV6-3 ARSYSGAYPAAF
TRBJ1-6 TRBV7-6 ASSLGGVGSYNSPFH
TRBJ2-1 TRBV4-1 ASSQGELAGVGEQF
TRBJ2-7 TRBV6-2/TRBV6-3 ASSYSASGAYEQY
TRBJ1-1 TRBV30 AWRTPLGTLMNTEAF
TRBJ2-1 TRBV3-1 ASSPAQGGGLNEQF
TRBJ2-5 TRBV7-9 AGSPVEGIRETQY
TRBJ2-5 TRBV12-3/TRBV12-4 ASSLFMGQETQY
TRBJ1-4 TRBV7-9 ASITRAGEKLF
TRBJ2-2 TRBV4-3 ASSQDSGVRLTGELF
TRBJ2-2 TRBV6-5 ASSYSAGGELF
TRBJ2-7 TRBV5-6 ASSPGYLYEQY
TRBJ2-3 TRBV11-2 ASSLDPGLVDSDTQY
TRBJ2-7 TRBV4-3 ASSPSLGQGVNYEQY
TRBJ1-1 TRBV6-2/TRBV6-3 ARSRTGSRTEAF
TRBJ2-3 TRBV28 ASSSGDRTDTQY
TRBJ2-1 TRBV5-8 ASSYPKDPLEEQF
TRBJ2-2 TRBV12-3/TRBV12-4 ASSLILNTGELF
TRBJ2-5 TRBV2 AGDGGASETQY
TRBJ1-4 TRBV28 ASSFTPPPTNEKLF
TRBJ2-7 TRBV20-1 SARDLHSSYEQY
TRBJ2-3 TRBV27 ASSSWTSRGLIDTQY
TRBJ2-2 TRBV12-3/TRBV12-4 ASIGLETGELF
TRBJ1-1 TRBV19 ASSINGGHMEAF
TRBJ1-1 TRBV4-3 ASSQDSVGNTEAF
TRBJ2-2 TRBV4-1 ASSQLAGLGYTGELF
TRBJ2-1 TRBV6-2/TRBV6-3 ASSYAAGPYNEQF
TRBJ2-1 TRBV11-2 ASSLGGLAGPSSYNEQF
TRBJ1-6 TRBV27 ASGDRLSPLH
TRBJ2-7 TRBV14 ARSQARSGLSAQY
TRBJ2-7 TRBV30 AWSVLSGRSYEQY
TRBJ1-5 TRBV6-2/TRBV6-3 ARRVPGANVPHH
TRBJ2-1 TRBV4-1 ASSQGRVEQF
TRBJ1-5 TRBV27 ASSPRVSDQPQH
TRBJ1-5 TRBV2 AGRETGQSNQPQH
TRBJ2-3 TRBV11-2 ASGPGLTDTQY
TRBJ2-7 TRBV20-1 SATPPDSSEQC
TRBJ2-1 TRBV5-6 ASSLDRPSYNEQF
TRBJ2-5 TRBV11-2 ASNGGLETQY
TRBJ2-2 TRBV9 AGSVPTSVSNTGELF
TRBJ1-1 TRBV6-6 ASSRPDRVRPTTNTEAF
TRBJ2-7 TRBV20-1 SARVLGNYEQY